The 7 T cell receptor beta chains below all came from one sample that was sequenced in a study of response to subunit inactivated influenza vaccine. A single record per CDR3 protein comes from TCRdb applying MiXCR to the RT-PCR reads. The sample holds 800,000 or so distinct CDR3 sequences; roughly 20% are singletons and the top ten take roughly a tenth. The specimen was PBMCs from blood, collected around 5 days after vaccination. The source is a man aged 50-60 years who received an inactivated influenza vaccine.

This chain uses TRBV7-8 with TRBJ1-5; the D gene is possibly TRBD1 (5 bases). Germline V CDR1 and CDR2: SGHVS, FQNEAQ. This CDR3 has 17 amino acids. With 3 bases removed from V and 1 base from J, the gap between germline ends came to 16 bases. CDR3 nucleotides: TGTGCCAGCAGCTTTGCGAGGGGCGCGATCAGCAATCAGCCCCAGCATTTT. Protein product: CASSFARGAISNQPQHF. Complete variable domain (other parts from reference TRBV7-8 and TRBJ1-5): GAGVSQSPRYKVAKRGQDVALRCDPISGHVSLFWYQQALGQGPEFLTYFQNEAQLDKSGLPSDRFFAERPEGSVSTLKIQRTQQEDSAVYLCASSFARGAISNQPQHFGDGTRLSIL.

This clonotype was seen a few times. The CDR3 DNA reads as TGTGCCAGCAGTTTAGGTACGGGGGCAGAGACCCAGTACTTC. Its protein is CASSLGTGAETQYF. The chain recombines TRBV12-3 or TRBV12-4 with TRBJ2-5; D may be TRBD1 or TRBD2 (6 bases each). The CDR3 runs 14 residues. V lost 1 base to trimming and J lost 4 bases, with 10 bases between them.

This clonotype is a singleton in its sample. The chain has TRBV6-2 or TRBV6-3 and TRBJ2-1; unclear D gene. The germline V gene has CDR1 MNHEY and CDR2 SVGEGT. This CDR3 is built from 13 residues. V was pared by 5 bases and J by 6 bases, with 11 bases between. DNA of the CDR3: TGTGCCAGCAGTACCGGGTCTAGCAATGAGCAGTTCTTC. Its translation is CASSTGSSNEQFF.

This clonotype was counted between two and nine times. The chain couples TRBV30 to TRBJ2-3; D might be TRBD1 (6 bases). The CDR3 is made up of 14 amino acids. The germline V gene has CDR1 GTSNPN and CDR2 SVGIG (reference sequence). The V gene lost 5 bases and the J gene lost 0 bases, with 12 bases spanning the gap. The CDR3, as DNA: TGTGCCTGGGGTACCACAGGGAGCACAGATACGCAGTATTTT. It specifies CAWGTTGSTDTQYF.

This chain links TRBV9 with TRBJ2-2, with TRBD2 as a possible D gene (6 bases). Germline values: CDR1 SGDLS, CDR2 YYNGEE. The CDR3 totals 14 residues. V lost 0 bases to trimming and J lost 6 bases, with 9 bases between them. The CDR3 protein is CASSVEPGAGELFF. The CDR3 region has the DNA TGTGCCAGCAGCGTAGAGCCGGGGGCCGGGGAGCTGTTTTTT.

This chain uses TRBV6-6 with TRBJ1-6; no clear D gene. CDR1 and CDR2 (germline): MNHNY, SVGAGI (reference sequence). Trimming stripped 6 bases from V and 8 bases from J, with 11 bases between. CDR3 size: 13 residues. The CDR3 loop reads CASSPQMDSPLHF. The DNA of the CDR3 is TGTGCCAGCAGCCCGCAGATGGATTCACCCCTCCACTTT.

In its sample, this clonotype was seen a few times. J is TRBJ2-3 and V is TRBV7-9, with 9 bases lining up with TRBD2. There are 14 residues in the CDR3. Per germline, CDR1 SEHNR and CDR2 FQNEAQ (reference sequence). V was clipped by 5 bases and J by 7 bases; unmatched bases: 7. The CDR3 here is CASSPGLAMNTQYF. Written as DNA, the CDR3 is TGTGCCAGCAGCCCAGGACTAGCGATGAATACGCAGTATTTT.